These 27 T cell receptor beta chains were sequenced from one sample in a study of cytomegalovirus exposure and HLA in healthy donors. Sequencing was performed with immunoSEQ multiplex PCR; in TCRdb, only in-frame clones are kept and a portion is missing. The sample lists fewer than 80,000 clones, roughly 95% occurring once. The sequencing sample was made of PBMCs. The origin of the receptors is a woman under 30 in good health and CMV-seropositive.

This clone was seen a single time. The CDR3 DNA follows: TGTGCCAGCAGTGCGGACAGGCCCAATGAAAAACTGTTTTTT. As protein: CASSADRPNEKLFF. The chain couples TRBV2 to TRBJ1-4; TRBD1 matches 7 bases. The CDR3 is made up of 14 amino acids. The J segment lost 5 bases and the V segment lost 4 bases, leaving 4 bases of the junction unmatched. CDR1 and CDR2 (germline): SNHLY, FYNNEI.

This chain joins TRBV4-3 and TRBJ1-2; D unclear. The CDR3 runs 12 residues. Germline V gene data show CDR1 as LGHNA and CDR2 as YSLEER. Deletions cut 4 bases from V and 5 bases from J, with 8 bases between. The CDR3 sequence is CASSLGIYGYTF. CDR3 bases: TGCGCCAGCAGCCTCGGGATTTATGGCTACACCTTC.

The CDR3: CASSHRGTDNQPQHF. In nucleotides, the CDR3 is TGCGCCAGCAGCCACAGGGGCACGGACAATCAGCCCCAGCATTTT. The chain couples TRBV4-1 to TRBJ1-5; the D gene is possibly TRBD1 (6 bases). Germline-derived CDR1 and CDR2 are MGHRA and YSYEKL. This CDR3 has 15 residues. V shed 3 bases and J shed 3 bases, with 12 bases lying between them.

This chain joins TRBV6-5 and TRBJ2-1; 9 bases are a match to TRBD1. V gave up 5 bases and J gave up 3 bases; unmatched junction bases: 5. This CDR3 comprises 15 residues. From germline, CDR1 is MNHEY and CDR2 SVGAGI. The CDR3 DNA sequence: TGTGCCAGCAGTCCACCGGGACAGGGCTACAATGAGCAGTTCTTC. Translating gives CASSPPGQGYNEQFF.

The rearrangement joins TRBV15 to TRBJ2-3; 8 nucleotides agree with TRBD2. Germline V gene data show CDR1 as LNHNV and CDR2 as YYDKDF (reference sequence). Trimming cost V 2 bases and J 2 bases; bases outside gene matches: 6. The CDR3 length is 16 residues. In DNA, the CDR3 is TGTGCCACCAGCAGACCGCGGGGGGACCACACAGATACGCAGTATTTT. As protein: CATSRPRGDHTDTQYF.

The rearrangement joins TRBV9 to TRBJ2-1; 9 nucleotides match TRBD1. The CDR3 consists of 14 residues. The V segment lost 3 bases and the J segment 8 bases; nucleotides outside the gene matches: 6. Germline lookup yields CDR1 SGDLS and CDR2 YYNGEE. The CDR3 protein is CASSAGDRAHEQFF. Written as DNA, the CDR3 is TGTGCCAGCAGCGCCGGGGACAGGGCCCATGAGCAGTTCTTC.

The chain recombines TRBV27 with TRBJ2-5; tentative D call: TRBD1 (5 bases). The V and J ends lost 1 base and 4 bases respectively, with 13 bases between them. This CDR3 comprises 15 residues. From germline, CDR1 is MNHEY and CDR2 SMNVEV (reference sequence). CDR3 in DNA: TGTGCCAGCAGTTTATTCGGCAGGGTGGGAGAGACCCAGTACTTC. Protein: CASSLFGRVGETQYF.

The chain carries TRBV7-8 and TRBJ2-2; D ambiguous. The germline V gene has CDR1 SGHVS and CDR2 FQNEAQ. The CDR3 has 15 residues. Trimming pared 3 bases from V and 1 base from J, leaving 9 bases between. The CDR3 loop reads CASSFPVGNTGELFF. Written as DNA, the CDR3 is TGTGCCAGCAGCTTCCCCGTCGGGAACACCGGGGAGCTGTTTTTT. Based on the CDR3 plus reference TRBV7-8 and TRBJ2-2, the full variable domain is GAGVSQSPRYKVAKRGQDVALRCDPISGHVSLFWYQQALGQGPEFLTYFQNEAQLDKSGLPSDRFFAERPEGSVSTLKIQRTQQEDSAVYLCASSFPVGNTGELFFGEGSRLTVL.

J is TRBJ1-2 and V is TRBV11-2; TRBD1 aligns across 9 bases. The V and J ends lost 2 bases and 2 bases, in that order; junction bases with no gene match: 9. The CDR3 covers 17 residues. CDR1 and CDR2 from the germline V gene are SGHAT and FQNNGV. The DNA for the CDR3 is TGTGCCAGCAGCTTACTCCCCGGGACAGGGTTGAACTATGGCTACACCTTC. Its translation is CASSLLPGTGLNYGYTF.

The chain has TRBV19 and TRBJ2-7, with 10 bases that match TRBD1. This CDR3 is 15 amino acids long. Germline V gene sequence: CDR1 LNHDA, CDR2 SQIVND (reference sequence). Germline trimming cut 5 bases from V and 6 bases from J; bases unmatched to any gene: 10. For the CDR3, the DNA is TGTGCCAGTAGTGGAACCGGGACAGGGGAAGTCGAGCAGTACTTC. Translating it yields CASSGTGTGEVEQYF.

This clone has only one observation. The chain combines TRBV5-5 with TRBJ2-7; D is uncertain. Trimming removed 2 bases from V and 10 bases from J, with 10 bases in between. Germline V gene lookup returns CDR1 SGHKS and CDR2 YYEKEE (reference sequence). This CDR3 spans 11 amino acids. CDR3 residues: CASSFLGVQYF. In DNA, the CDR3 is TGTGCCAGCAGCTTTCTAGGAGTCCAGTACTTC.

The chain carries TRBV15 and TRBJ1-4; 9 bases line up with TRBD1. Germline V gene sequence: CDR1 LNHNV, CDR2 YYDKDF (reference sequence). V gave up 7 bases and J gave up 8 bases; unmatched junction bases: 8. CDR3 length: 14 residues. CDR3 sequence (DNA): TGTGCCACCACAACAGGGGGCTTCTTAGAAAAACTGTTTTTT. It translates to CATTTGGFLEKLFF. Together with reference TRBV15 and TRBJ1-4, the CDR3 gives the full variable domain: DAMVIQNPRYQVTQFGKPVTLSCSQTLNHNVMYWYQQKSSQAPKLLFHYYDKDFNNEADTPDNFQSRRPNTSFCFLDIRSPGLGDTAMYLCATTTGGFLEKLFFGSGTQLSVL.

This rearrangement joins TRBV19 to TRBJ2-7; 14 bases map to TRBD2. Trimming removed 6 bases from V and 12 bases from J; junction bases left unmatched: 10. This CDR3 has 14 residues. Germline V gene data show CDR1 as LNHDA and CDR2 as SQIVND (reference sequence). CDR3: CASSPLGTSGSMYF. DNA for the CDR3: TGTGCCAGTAGCCCCCTCGGGACTAGCGGGAGCATGTACTTC.

DNA of the CDR3: TGTGCCAGCAGCTTGAGGGGAGGGCCCTTCAATGAGCAGTTCTTC. Its protein product is CASSLRGGPFNEQFF. The rearrangement links TRBV7-2 to TRBJ2-1; TRBD2 matches 7 bases. Germline V gives CDR1 SGHTA, CDR2 FQGNSA. V shed 3 bases and J 6 bases; nucleotides not matched to a gene: 8. There are 15 residues in the CDR3.

The CDR3 DNA follows: TGCGCCAGCAGCCAACCGGGACAGATATATGGCTACACCTTC. Translation: CASSQPGQIYGYTF. The rearrangement links TRBV4-3 to TRBJ1-2; 7 positions agree with TRBD1. CDR3 length: 14 amino acids. With 2 bases clipped from V and 5 bases from J, the junction kept 5 bases outside the gene matches. Per germline, CDR1 LGHNA and CDR2 YSLEER.

Turning to this clone: A junction boundary mismatches the germline segment, possibly from a read error. V is TRBV5-6 and J is TRBJ2-1; the match to TRBD2 covers 7 bases. The CDR3 is made up of 14 amino acids. Per germline, CDR1 SGHDT and CDR2 YYEEEE. CDR3 residues: CASSLERGYDEQFF. For the CDR3, the DNA is TGTGCCAGCAGCTTGGAGCGGGGCTACGATGAGCAGTTCTTC.

The chain has TRBV28 and TRBJ1-1, with 8 bases that match TRBD1. The CDR3 loop spans 15 amino acids. CDR1 is MDHEN and CDR2 is SYDVKM in the germline V gene. V shed 6 bases and J 6 bases; nucleotides not matched to a gene: 12. Here the CDR3 DNA reads TGTGCCAGCAGAGACTATCGACAGGGGTGGTCTGAAGCTTTCTTT. This codes for CASRDYRQGWSEAFF.

The chain combines TRBV13 with TRBJ1-1, with D possibly being TRBD1 (5 bases). The V gene lost 0 bases and the J gene lost 6 bases, with 17 bases spanning the gap. CDR3 length equals 16 residues. Germline assignment: CDR1 PRHDT and CDR2 FYEKMQ (reference sequence). The CDR3 coding sequence is TGTGCCAGCAGCTTAGGCCGTCTTCGACAGACTCCTGAAGCTTTCTTT. This gives the protein CASSLGRLRQTPEAFF.

The rearrangement joins TRBV4-3 to TRBJ1-2, with 11 positions matching TRBD1. CDR3 size: 17 residues. Looked up from germline, CDR1 is LGHNA and CDR2 is YSLEER. With V trimmed by 0 bases and J by 6 bases, 9 bases remained unmatched. The CDR3 bases are TGCGCCAGCAGCCAAGAAAAACTTGGACAGGGGGCAAATGGCTACACCTTC. Translating gives CASSQEKLGQGANGYTF.

CDR3 nucleotides: TGTGCCAGTAGTATCGGTCTGGCGGGGGCAACCTACGAGCAGTACTTC. Its translation is CASSIGLAGATYEQYF. J is TRBJ2-7 and V is TRBV19; tentatively, D is TRBD2 (7 bases). This CDR3 contains 16 residues. The V and J ends lost 3 bases and 2 bases respectively, with 17 bases between them. The germline V gene encodes CDR1 LNHDA and CDR2 SQIVND (reference sequence). Together with reference TRBV19 and TRBJ2-7, the CDR3 gives the full variable domain: DGGITQSPKYLFRKEGQNVTLSCEQNLNHDAMYWYRQDPGQGLRLIYYSQIVNDFQKGDIAEGYSVSREKKESFPLTVTSAQKNPTAFYLCASSIGLAGATYEQYFGPGTRLTVT.

The rearrangement uses TRBV29-1 and TRBJ2-5; D might be TRBD1 (5 bases). The V gene lost 6 bases and the J gene lost 3 bases, with 11 bases spanning the gap. Germline lookup yields CDR1 SQVTM and CDR2 ANQGSEA. The CDR3 loop spans 12 amino acids. CDR3: CSVGHLEETQYF. The CDR3 bases are TGCAGCGTCGGACATCTGGAAGAGACCCAGTACTTC. Full variable domain (outside the CDR3, taken from reference TRBV29-1 and TRBJ2-5): SAVISQKPSRDICQRGTSLTIQCQVDSQVTMMFWYRQQPGQSLTLIATANQGSEATYESGFVIDKFPISRPNLTFSTLTVSNMSPEDSSIYLCSVGHLEETQYFGPGTRLLVL.

CDR3 region: CASSAGQGAYNEQFF. The CDR3, as DNA: TGTGCCAGCAGCGCCGGACAGGGGGCTTACAATGAGCAGTTCTTC. This chain connects TRBV7-3 to TRBJ2-1; TRBD1 matches at 11 bases. Germline CDR1 SGHTA, CDR2 FQGTGA. V lost 5 bases to trimming and J lost 4 bases; unmatched junction nucleotides: 4. The CDR3 contains 15 residues.

This chain joins TRBV7-8 and TRBJ2-5, with 9 bases matching TRBD1. Looked up from germline, CDR1 is SGHVS and CDR2 is FQNEAQ. CDR3 length: 15 amino acids. Germline trimming cut 5 bases from V and 1 base from J; bases unmatched to any gene: 5. The CDR3 protein is CASSTGTGTQETQYF. DNA for the CDR3: TGTGCCAGCAGCACTGGGACAGGGACCCAAGAGACCCAGTACTTC. The whole variable domain, filled in from reference TRBV7-8 and TRBJ2-5, reads GAGVSQSPRYKVAKRGQDVALRCDPISGHVSLFWYQQALGQGPEFLTYFQNEAQLDKSGLPSDRFFAERPEGSVSTLKIQRTQQEDSAVYLCASSTGTGTQETQYFGPGTRLLVL.

V and J are TRBV7-2 and TRBJ2-3; TRBD2 agrees at 16 bases. V trimming: 0 bases; J trimming: 4 bases; junction bases outside the gene matches: 13. This CDR3 spans 21 amino acids. CDR1 and CDR2 from the germline V gene are SGHTA and FQGNSA. As DNA, the CDR3 is TGTGCCAGCAGCTTAGCTTTAGGGGCTGGGACTAGCGGGAGGGCCGCAGATACGCAGTATTTT. Its translation: CASSLALGAGTSGRAADTQYF.

CDR3 DNA sequence: TGTGCCAGCTCACCACAGGGGGCGCAGGGCTACACCTTC. This gives the protein CASSPQGAQGYTF. The chain employs TRBV18 and TRBJ1-2, with 7 bases that match TRBD1. Germline trimming cut 1 base from V and 8 bases from J; bases unmatched to any gene: 4. CDR3 length: 13 amino acids. The V gene's germline CDR1 is KGHSH and CDR2 LQKENI.

The chain employs TRBV7-9 and TRBJ1-1, with D perhaps matching TRBD1 (6 bases). The CDR3 contains 13 residues. Trimming removed 5 bases from V and 6 bases from J, with 13 bases in between. Germline lookup yields CDR1 SEHNR and CDR2 FQNEAQ (reference sequence). CDR3 bases: TGTGCCAGCAGCCCTCAGACAGGTTCTGAAGCTTTCTTT. Amino acid sequence: CASSPQTGSEAFF.

This clone is a singleton in its sample. The chain couples TRBV7-9 to TRBJ2-7, with 8 nucleotides matching TRBD1. The V gene end was trimmed by 4 bases and the J gene end by 3 bases; junction bases not matched to a gene: 11. CDR3 length: 16 residues. Germline V gene data show CDR1 as SEHNR and CDR2 as FQNEAQ (reference sequence). The CDR3 DNA reads TGTGCCAGCAGCTCCTCTGACAGGGGAGTACACTACGAGCAGTACTTC. It yields the protein CASSSSDRGVHYEQYF.